This T cell receptor (beta chain) was obtained from a study of blood T cell repertoires in COVID-19. Assay used: immunoSEQ multiplex PCR; TCRdb lists only in-frame clones, some missing. Among some 400,000 clones listed, approximately 87% were seen once. Germline V gives CDR1 SQVTM, CDR2 ANQGSEA. V was clipped by 6 bases and J by 3 bases, with 12 bases between them. The CDR3 has 12 residues. Sequencing was done on a sample of PBMCs or T cells enriched from blood (not recorded which). The chain combines TRBV29-1 with TRBJ2-7; possibly TRBD2 for D (5 bases). The source of this sequence is a young man who had recovered from COVID-19. The CDR3 reads CSVKEDFYEQYF. CDR3 DNA: TGCAGCGTGAAGGAGGACTTCTACGAGCAGTACTTC.